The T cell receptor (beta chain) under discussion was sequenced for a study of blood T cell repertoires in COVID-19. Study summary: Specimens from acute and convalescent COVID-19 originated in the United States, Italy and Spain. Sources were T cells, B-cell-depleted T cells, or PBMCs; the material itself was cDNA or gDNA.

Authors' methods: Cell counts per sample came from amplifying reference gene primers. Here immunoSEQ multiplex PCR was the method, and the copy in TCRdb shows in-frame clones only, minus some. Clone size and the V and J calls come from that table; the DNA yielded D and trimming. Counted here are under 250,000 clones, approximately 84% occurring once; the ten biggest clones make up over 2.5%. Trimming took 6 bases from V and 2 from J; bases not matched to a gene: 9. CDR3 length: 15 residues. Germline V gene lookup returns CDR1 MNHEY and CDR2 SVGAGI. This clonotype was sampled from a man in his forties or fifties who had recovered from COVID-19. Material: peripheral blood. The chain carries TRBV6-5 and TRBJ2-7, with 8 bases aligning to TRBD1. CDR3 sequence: CASRTTGQAPYEQYF. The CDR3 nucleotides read TGTGCCAGCAGGACAACGGGACAGGCACCCTACGAGCAGTACTTC.